This entry features one T cell receptor (beta chain) sequence. The antigen remains unidentified. The data were produced by immunoSEQ multiplex PCR, yet TCRdb's version contains in-frame clones alone and is incomplete. The repertoire holds some 70,000 clones, with approximately 90% as singletons. The record originates from a study of OX40 agonist ivuxolimab in advanced cancers. Whole-study results and caveats: Low normalized clonal expansion also occurred in some nonresponding patients.

The CDR3 is 13 residues long. V shed 3 bases and J shed 6 bases, with 12 bases lying between them. Germline CDR1 SEHNR, CDR2 FQNEAQ (reference sequence). This specimen consisted of CD4+ or CD8+ T cells sorted from blood, obtained in a trial of the OX40 agonist ivuxolimab. This sequence joins TRBV7-9 and TRBJ2-7; D remains unclear. This sequence originates from an adult with an advanced solid tumor such as melanoma, head and neck, liver or kidney cancer. The CDR3 region is CASSLAGSGEQYF. CDR3 in DNA: TGTGCCAGCAGCTTGGCAGGTTCGGGCGAGCAGTACTTC.